A selection of T cell receptor beta chains follows, all from one sample in a study of cytomegalovirus exposure and HLA in healthy donors. Here immunoSEQ multiplex PCR was the method, and the copy in TCRdb shows in-frame clones only, minus some. The listing records about 42,000 clones. The sequenced sample consisted of PBMCs. The receptor source for this set is a man aged 25 to 45 in good health and CMV-seronegative. Both conserved end residues are part of each CDR3. A D gene is named only where the DNA matches it firmly.

TRBV18	.	TRBJ1-2	TGTGCCAGCTCACCATCCGCCACGGGGGGCAGTGTGAATGGCTACACCTTC	CASSPSATGGSVNGYTF
TRBV30	TRBD2	TRBJ2-3	TGTGCCTCCCGGGGATTTGGGGAGCGGGAGGGAAAGGGGGACACAGATACGCAGTATTTT	CASRGFGEREGKGDTDTQYF
TRBV30	.	TRBJ2-3	TGTGCCTGGACGTACGGAGTTACTAGCACAGATACGCAGTATTTT	CAWTYGVTSTDTQYF
TRBV5-1	.	TRBJ2-2	TGCGCCAGCAACCCGCAGGCGAACACCGGGGAGCTGTTTTTT	CASNPQANTGELFF
TRBV19	TRBD2	TRBJ2-7	TGTGCCAGTAGTATGAAGACTAGCGGTTACGAGCAGTACTTC	CASSMKTSGYEQYF
TRBV9	.	TRBJ2-7	TGTGCCAGAAGCGTAGCGAGTGAGCAGTACTTC	CARSVASEQYF
TRBV29-1	.	TRBJ1-4	TGCAGCGTTAGCCGGGGGTCTCGAGAAAAACTGTTTTTT	CSVSRGSREKLFF
TRBV7-2	TRBD1	TRBJ1-2	TGTGCCAGCAGCTTAGGGACAGGTCCCTATGGCTACACCTTC	CASSLGTGPYGYTF
TRBV6-1	TRBD2	TRBJ2-7	TGTGCCAGCAGTGAGTCCGGGACTAGCAGCTACGAGCAGTACTTC	CASSESGTSSYEQYF
TRBV29-1	TRBD1	TRBJ2-1	TGCAGCAAGCGGACAGGACGGAATGAGCAGTTCTTC	CSKRTGRNEQFF
TRBV6-1	.	TRBJ2-1	TGTGCCAGCAGTGAAATCCAGAACAATGAGCAGTTCTTC	CASSEIQNNEQFF
TRBV5-1	TRBD2	TRBJ2-2	TGCGCCAGCAGCCGGGAGGGGGACACCGGGGAGCTGTTTTTT	CASSREGDTGELFF
TRBV10-3	.	TRBJ2-5	TGTGCCATCAGTGTAGCCATAAGCCAAGAGACCCAGTACTTC	CAISVAISQETQYF
TRBV7-3	.	TRBJ2-7	TGTGCCAGCAGCTTTAACGGCAGGGGCGAGCAGTACTTC	CASSFNGRGEQYF
TRBV20-1	.	TRBJ1-2	TGCAGTGCTAGTGAGAGGGATGGCTACACCTTC	CSASERDGYTF
TRBV28	TRBD1	TRBJ1-2	TGTGCCAGCAGTTTCGGGACAGGGGGCTCCTATGGCTACACCTTC	CASSFGTGGSYGYTF
TRBV27	.	TRBJ2-7	TGTGCCAGCAGCCTGGGGGGAACCTTTACCTACGAGCAGTACTTC	CASSLGGTFTYEQYF
TRBV25-1	TRBD2	TRBJ2-2	TGTGCCAGCAGTGAATTCGGGGGGAGCCCGAACACCGGGGAGCTGTTTTTT	CASSEFGGSPNTGELFF
TRBV18	.	TRBJ2-5	TGTGCCAGCTCCCCAACGGTAGAGACCCAGTACTTC	CASSPTVETQYF
TRBV9	.	TRBJ2-1	TGTGCCAGCAGCGCGTTGGGCTCCGACAATGAGCAGTTCTTC	CASSALGSDNEQFF
TRBV4-1	TRBD1	TRBJ1-3	TGCGCCAGCAGCCCTACAGGGGACTCTGGAAACACCATATATTTT	CASSPTGDSGNTIYF
TRBV6-5	TRBD2	TRBJ2-7	TGTGCCAGCAGACAGCGGGAGGGATACGAGCAGTACTTC	CASRQREGYEQYF
TRBV4-2	TRBD1	TRBJ1-5	TGTGCCAGCAGCCCTCCGGGACAGGGTGAGCAGCCCCAGCATTTT	CASSPPGQGEQPQHF
TRBV4-3	TRBD1	TRBJ1-3	TGCGCCAGCAGCCCAGACAGGGGCTCTGGAAACACCATATATTTT	CASSPDRGSGNTIYF
TRBV6-6	.	TRBJ2-2	TGTGCCAGCAGTTGGACTGAAACCGGGGAGCTGTTTTTT	CASSWTETGELFF
TRBV6-5	TRBD1	TRBJ1-1	TGTGCCAGCAGCGGACAGGGTTACGGCACTGAAGCTTTCTTT	CASSGQGYGTEAFF
TRBV2	TRBD1	TRBJ1-3	TGTGCCAGCAGTGTGACTACGGGACAGGGATTCTCTGGAAACACCATATATTTT	CASSVTTGQGFSGNTIYF
TRBV6-5	TRBD2	TRBJ2-7	TGTGCCAGCAGCGGGACTAGCGGAGCCTACGAGCAGTACTTC	CASSGTSGAYEQYF
TRBV5-6	.	TRBJ2-2	TGTGCCAGCAGCTTGCAGAGGCTGGGGGAGCTGTTTTTT	CASSLQRLGELFF
TRBV23-1	.	TRBJ1-1	TGCGCCAGCAGTCACGAGGAGGCTAGCGGCACTGAAGCTTTCTTT	CASSHEEASGTEAFF
TRBV4-3	.	TRBJ1-3	TGCGCCAGCAGCCCGGCTCTGGACAGCTCTGGAAACACCATATATTTT	CASSPALDSSGNTIYF
TRBV6-1	.	TRBJ2-4	TGTGCCAGCAGTGGTACTGAAAACATTCAGTACTTC	CASSGTENIQYF
TRBV30	.	TRBJ2-2	TGTGCCTGGCAGGCCCAGGGAATCGGGGAGCTGTTTTTT	CAWQAQGIGELFF
TRBV28	.	TRBJ1-2	TGTGCCAGCAGCCAGAGGTTCGAGGGATATGGCTACACCTTC	CASSQRFEGYGYTF
TRBV13	.	TRBJ2-2	TGTGCCAGCAGTATACGGACCGGGGAGCTGTTTTTT	CASSIRTGELFF
TRBV30	TRBD1	TRBJ1-6	TGTGCCTGGAGTCCAGGGGACAGGGGGTTTAGTGGTTCACCCCTCCACTTT	CAWSPGDRGFSGSPLHF
TRBV6-5	.	TRBJ1-2	TGTGCCAGCAGTTACGGGCAGGGTGCCTATGGCTACACCTTC	CASSYGQGAYGYTF
TRBV29-1	.	TRBJ1-1	TGCAGCGTTGGGAGGGCCACTGAAGCTTTCTTT	CSVGRATEAFF
TRBV6-5	TRBD2	TRBJ2-7	TGTGCCACGGGAGGGGTATACGAGCAGTACTTC	CATGGVYEQYF
TRBV4-2	TRBD1	TRBJ1-4	TGTGCCAGCAGCCAAAGTGGGACAGGGGGCGCGGAGGAAAAACTGTTTTTT	CASSQSGTGGAEEKLFF
TRBV7-2	.	TRBJ1-6	TGTGCCAGCAGTCGAGGGATCCAGAGTTATAATTCACCCCTCCACTTT	CASSRGIQSYNSPLHF